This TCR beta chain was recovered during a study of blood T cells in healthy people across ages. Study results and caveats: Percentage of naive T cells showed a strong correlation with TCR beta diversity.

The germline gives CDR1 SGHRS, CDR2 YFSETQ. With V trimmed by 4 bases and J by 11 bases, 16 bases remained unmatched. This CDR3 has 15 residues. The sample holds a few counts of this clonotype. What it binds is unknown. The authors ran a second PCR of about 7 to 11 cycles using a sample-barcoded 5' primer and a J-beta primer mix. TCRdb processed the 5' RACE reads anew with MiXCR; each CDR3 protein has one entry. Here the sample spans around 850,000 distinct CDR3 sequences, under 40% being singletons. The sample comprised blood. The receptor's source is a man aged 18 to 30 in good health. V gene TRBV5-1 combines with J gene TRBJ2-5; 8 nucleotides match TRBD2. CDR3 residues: CASSPRTSPIDEQYF. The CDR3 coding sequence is TGCGCCAGCAGCCCACGGACTAGCCCTATCGATGAGCAGTACTTC. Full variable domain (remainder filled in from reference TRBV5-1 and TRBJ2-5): KAGVTQTPRYLIKTRGQQVTLSCSPISGHRSVSWYQQTPGQGLQFLFEYFSETQRNKGNFPGRFSGRQFSNSRSEMNVSTLELGDSALYLCASSPRTSPIDEQYFGPGTRLLVL.